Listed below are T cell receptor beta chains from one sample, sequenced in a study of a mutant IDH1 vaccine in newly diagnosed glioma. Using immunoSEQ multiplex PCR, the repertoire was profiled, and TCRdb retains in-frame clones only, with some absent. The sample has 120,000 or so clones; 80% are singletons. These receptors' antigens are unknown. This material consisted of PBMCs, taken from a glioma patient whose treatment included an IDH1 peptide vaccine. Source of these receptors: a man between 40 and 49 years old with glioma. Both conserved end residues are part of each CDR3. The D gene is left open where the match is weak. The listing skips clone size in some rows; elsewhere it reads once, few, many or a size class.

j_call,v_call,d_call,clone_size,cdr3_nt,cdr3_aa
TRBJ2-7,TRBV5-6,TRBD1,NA,TGTGCCAGCACCAAGGGACAGACCGCCTCCTACGAGCAGTACTTC,CASTKGQTASYEQYF
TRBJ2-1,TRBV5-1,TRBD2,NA,TGCGCCAGCAGCTTCTTGGGACTAGCGGGGTACAATGAGCAGTTCTTC,CASSFLGLAGYNEQFF
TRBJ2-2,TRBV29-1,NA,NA,TGCAGCGTTGAACGGCGTGGTGTACCCGGGGAGCTGTTTTTT,CSVERRGVPGELFF
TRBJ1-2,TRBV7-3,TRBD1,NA,TGTGCCAGCAGTCGGACAGGGGGCGAGGTTGGCTACACCTTC,CASSRTGGEVGYTF
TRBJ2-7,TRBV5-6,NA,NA,TGTGCCAGCAGCTTGCGCCCTTCCTCCTACGAGCAGTACTTC,CASSLRPSSYEQYF
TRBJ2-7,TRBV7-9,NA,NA,TGTGCCAGCAGCTTAGTGGGCAGGCTGAGCTCCTACGAGCAGTACTTC,CASSLVGRLSSYEQYF
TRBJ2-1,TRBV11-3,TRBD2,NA,TGTGCCAGCAGCCCTAGCGGATCCTCCTACAATGAGCAGTTCTTC,CASSPSGSSYNEQFF
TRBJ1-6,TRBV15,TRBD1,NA,TGTGCCACCAGCTCGCGGACAGGGGGGAATTCACCCCTCCACTTT,CATSSRTGGNSPLHF
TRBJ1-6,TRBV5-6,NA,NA,TGTGCCAGCAGCTTGTGGGGGGTTCATAATTCACCCCTCCACTTT,CASSLWGVHNSPLHF
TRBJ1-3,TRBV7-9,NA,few,TGTGCCAGCAGTTTGACAGGTTCAGGAAACACCATATATTTT,CASSLTGSGNTIYF